These 18 T cell receptor beta chains were all obtained from the same sample, sequenced in a study of blood T cell repertoires in COVID-19. Assay used: immunoSEQ multiplex PCR; TCRdb lists only in-frame clones, some missing. The repertoire includes 150,000 to 200,000 clones, over 80% of them detected once, and 10% to 15% sits in the top ten. The sample comprised PBMCs or T cells enriched from blood (not recorded which). Every receptor here comes from a woman aged 55-75 years who had recovered from COVID-19.

This chain links TRBV5-4 with TRBJ2-1; D perhaps matches TRBD2 (7 bases). The CDR3 totals 15 residues. Between the trimmed V and J ends, which lost 1 base and 5 bases, there was a span of 13 bases. Germline values: CDR1 SGHNT, CDR2 YYREEE (reference sequence). CDR3 amino acids: CASSLWAGAHNEQFF. The CDR3 coding sequence is TGTGCCAGCAGCTTGTGGGCGGGGGCTCACAATGAGCAGTTCTTC.

On this clone itself: Other DNA sequences in this sample translate to the same CDR3. V gene TRBV5-1 combines with J gene TRBJ2-7, with 9 bases fitting TRBD2. With V trimmed by 4 bases and J by 2 bases, 4 bases remained unmatched. This CDR3 is built from 14 residues. Germline values: CDR1 SGHRS, CDR2 YFSETQ. CDR3 protein: CASSLAGQTYEQYF. In nucleotides, the CDR3 is TGCGCCAGCAGCCTAGCGGGACAGACCTACGAGCAGTACTTC.

The chain is built from TRBV4-2 and TRBJ1-3; no clear D. Germline CDR1 LGHNA, CDR2 YNFKEQ. This CDR3 comprises 16 residues. The V and J ends lost 1 base and 0 bases respectively, with 10 bases between them. The CDR3 reads CASSQGGPNSGNTIYF. The CDR3 region has the DNA TGTGCCAGCAGCCAAGGAGGGCCGAACTCTGGAAACACCATATATTTT.

The chain is built from TRBV19 and TRBJ2-1; D is possibly TRBD1 (6 bases). Germline-derived CDR1 and CDR2 are LNHDA and SQIVND (reference sequence). The CDR3 is 13 amino acids. Trimming stripped 3 bases from V and 9 bases from J, with 12 bases between. The CDR3 here is CASSITGNREQFF. The DNA of the CDR3 is TGTGCCAGTAGTATCACAGGGAATCGTGAGCAGTTCTTC. Full variable domain (rest looked up from reference TRBV19 and TRBJ2-1): DGGITQSPKYLFRKEGQNVTLSCEQNLNHDAMYWYRQDPGQGLRLIYYSQIVNDFQKGDIAEGYSVSREKKESFPLTVTSAQKNPTAFYLCASSITGNREQFFGPGTRLTVL.

The chain uses TRBV6-1 and TRBJ2-5; 8 positions agree with TRBD2. CDR3 length: 16 amino acids. CDR1 is MNHNS, CDR2 SASEGT, per germline. V trimming: 1 base; J trimming: 5 bases; junction bases outside the gene matches: 9. CDR3 region: CASSEVRGARGETQYF. CDR3 sequence (DNA): TGTGCCAGCAGTGAAGTGCGGGGGGCCCGGGGGGAGACCCAGTACTTC.

V is TRBV5-1 and J is TRBJ2-3, with a weak D call TRBD2 (5 bases). Trimming took off 0 bases at V and 0 bases at J, with 11 bases between the two ends. Looked up from germline, CDR1 is SGHRS and CDR2 is YFSETQ. The CDR3 is 16 residues long. The CDR3 spells CASSLALASSTDTQYF. The DNA of the CDR3 is TGCGCCAGCAGCTTGGCGCTAGCCTCTAGCACAGATACGCAGTATTTT.

The chain joins TRBV5-1 to TRBJ1-6; 9 nucleotides agree with TRBD1. Germline values: CDR1 SGHRS, CDR2 YFSETQ. The CDR3 covers 16 residues. V shed 4 bases, J shed 5 bases, and the junction held 7 bases outside the gene matches. CDR3 nucleotide sequence: TGCGCCAGCAGCCCGGGACAGGGACTAGATAATTCACCCCTCCACTTT. This sequence encodes CASSPGQGLDNSPLHF.

The chain recombines TRBV3-1 (or the pseudogene TRBV3-2) with TRBJ1-1; tentatively, D is TRBD1 (5 bases). The germline V gene encodes CDR1 LGHDT and CDR2 YNNKEL (reference sequence). CDR3 length: 13 residues. V lost 2 bases and J lost 5, with 9 bases in between. The CDR3 loop is CASSQPQGTEAFF. The CDR3 DNA reads as TGTGCCAGCAGCCAACCCCAGGGTACTGAAGCTTTCTTT.

CDR3 sequence reads: CASSSLQGAQYNEQFF. The CDR3 nucleotides are TGTGCCAGCAGTTCCCTACAGGGGGCGCAGTACAATGAGCAGTTCTTC. The chain has TRBV6-5 and TRBJ2-1; 9 nucleotides line up with TRBD1. Germline lookup yields CDR1 MNHEY and CDR2 SVGAGI. The CDR3 consists of 16 residues. The J segment lost 4 bases and the V segment lost 4 bases, leaving 8 bases of the junction unmatched.

This clone was recorded only once. V usage is TRBV18 and J usage is TRBJ2-7; TRBD2 might be the D (6 bases). Trimming stripped 0 bases from V and 7 bases from J, with 13 bases between. Germline CDR1 and CDR2: KGHSH and LQKENI. This CDR3 region has 14 residues. Written as DNA, the CDR3 is TGTGCCAGCTCACCACCAGGGGAACGGGGGGAGCAGTACTTC. It specifies CASSPPGERGEQYF.

The chain uses TRBV19 and TRBJ2-1, with 11 bases matching TRBD2. This CDR3 has 16 amino acids. Germline lookup yields CDR1 LNHDA and CDR2 SQIVND (reference sequence). V gave up 7 bases and J gave up 9 bases; unmatched junction bases: 14. The CDR3 DNA reads TGTGCCAGTACCGGTACTAGCGGGAGTTTTCTGAGTGAGCAGTTCTTC. It translates to CASTGTSGSFLSEQFF. The variable domain in full, with the rest retrieved from reference TRBV19 and TRBJ2-1, is DGGITQSPKYLFRKEGQNVTLSCEQNLNHDAMYWYRQDPGQGLRLIYYSQIVNDFQKGDIAEGYSVSREKKESFPLTVTSAQKNPTAFYLCASTGTSGSFLSEQFFGPGTRLTVL.

Only a few counts were recorded for this clone. This chain uses TRBV5-5 with TRBJ1-1, with 11 bases aligning to TRBD1. From germline, CDR1 is SGHKS and CDR2 YYEKEE (reference sequence). The CDR3 runs to 17 residues. Trimming at V came to 4 bases and at J to 5 bases, leaving 13 bases not matched to a gene. CDR3: CASSPIQGTGGRTEAFF. CDR3 nucleotide sequence: TGTGCCAGCAGCCCAATACAAGGGACAGGGGGGAGGACTGAAGCTTTCTTT.

This clone has at least ten counts. CDR3 in DNA: TGTGCCAGCAGCCCACGCTCGGGGGCGAACACCGGGGAGCTGTTTTTT. This encodes CASSPRSGANTGELFF. The genes are TRBV5-6 and TRBJ2-2, with D maybe TRBD2 (6 bases). Germline V gene sequence: CDR1 SGHDT, CDR2 YYEEEE. V lost 4 bases and J lost 0, with 13 bases in between. This CDR3 has 16 amino acids.

The chain uses TRBV9 and TRBJ2-2; weak D call: TRBD2 (5 bases). The CDR3 sequence is 13 residues long. Trimming stripped 6 bases from V and 5 bases from J, with 11 bases between. CDR1 is SGDLS, CDR2 YYNGEE, per germline. CDR3 in amino acids: CASTLPGTGELFF. In DNA, the CDR3 is TGTGCCAGCACTCTCCCGGGGACCGGGGAGCTGTTTTTT.

J is TRBJ1-2 and V is TRBV6-5; a weak D match, TRBD1 (6 bases). The CDR3 has 14 residues. Germline CDR1 is MNHEY and CDR2 is SVGAGI. V lost 6 bases to trimming and J lost 4 bases, with 15 bases between them. CDR3 sequence (DNA): TGTGCCAGCAGACGGCAACAGGGCCCCTATGGCTACACCTTC. Its protein product is CASRRQQGPYGYTF.

The chain employs TRBV7-3 and TRBJ1-6, with D perhaps TRBD1 (5 bases). From germline, CDR1 is SGHTA and CDR2 FQGTGA. Between the trimmed V and J ends, which lost 1 base and 8 bases, there was a span of 12 bases. CDR3 length equals 15 residues. The CDR3: CASSLRWGGDSPLHF. CDR3 nucleotide sequence: TGTGCCAGCAGCTTAAGGTGGGGGGGAGATTCACCCCTCCACTTT.

V and J are TRBV4-2 and TRBJ1-2; a possible D gene is TRBD1 (5 bases). The CDR3 covers 13 residues. CDR1 is LGHNA and CDR2 is YNFKEQ in the germline V gene. The germline V and J ends were trimmed by 0 bases and 6 bases, with 8 bases remaining between them. CDR3 coding DNA: TGTGCCAGCAGCCAAGATCAGGGTAATGGCTACACCTTC. Encoded protein: CASSQDQGNGYTF.

There are a few counts of this clone. The rearrangement uses TRBV7-9 and TRBJ1-1; D call uncertain. V lost 4 bases, J lost 6 bases, and 9 bases lay in between. CDR3 length equals 12 residues. Germline V gene sequence: CDR1 SEHNR, CDR2 FQNEAQ (reference sequence). This chain's CDR3 is CASSSDTAEAFF. In nucleotides, the CDR3 is TGTGCCAGCAGCTCCGATACAGCTGAAGCTTTCTTT.